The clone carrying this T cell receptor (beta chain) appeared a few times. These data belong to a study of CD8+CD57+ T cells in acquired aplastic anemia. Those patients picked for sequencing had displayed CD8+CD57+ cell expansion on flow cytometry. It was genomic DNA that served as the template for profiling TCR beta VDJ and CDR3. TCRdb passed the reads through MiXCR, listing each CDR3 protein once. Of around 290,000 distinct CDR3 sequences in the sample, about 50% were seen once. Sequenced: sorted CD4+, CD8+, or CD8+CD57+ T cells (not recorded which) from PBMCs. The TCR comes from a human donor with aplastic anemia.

CDR3 sequence: CSAASGGAGFYNEQFF. CDR3 coding DNA: TGCAGCGCAGCCTCCGGGGGAGCAGGGTTCTACAATGAGCAGTTCTTC. The rearrangement joins TRBV20-1 to TRBJ2-1, with a tentative D call TRBD2 (6 bases). This CDR3 comprises 16 residues. The germline CDR1 and CDR2 sequences are DFQATT and SNEGSKA (reference sequence).